Below, 21 T cell receptor beta chains from the same sample are listed, as sequenced in a study of blood T cell repertoires in COVID-19. Generated by immunoSEQ multiplex PCR, the TCRdb table keeps only in-frame clones and is missing some. The data show hundreds of thousands of clones, about 91% seen once. Sequencing used peripheral blood. These receptors were taken from a man of 80 years or more with acute or convalescent COVID-19.

This clone is a singleton in its sample. The chain is built from TRBV7-2 and TRBJ1-4; no clear D. Trimming took 0 bases from V and 6 from J, leaving 8 bases between them. Germline V gene data show CDR1 as SGHTA and CDR2 as FQGNSA. This CDR3 spans 14 amino acids. CDR3 loop: CASSLALSDEKLFF. For the CDR3, the DNA is TGTGCCAGCAGCTTAGCGTTGTCTGATGAAAAACTGTTTTTT. Full variable domain (outside the CDR3, taken from reference TRBV7-2 and TRBJ1-4): GAGVSQSPSNKVTEKGKDVELRCDPISGHTALYWYRQSLGQGLEFLIYFQGNSAPDKSGLPSDRFSAERTGGSVSTLTIQRTQQEDSAVYLCASSLALSDEKLFFGSGTQLSVL.

The chain recombines TRBV29-1 with TRBJ2-3; 8 nucleotides match TRBD2. This CDR3 spans 13 amino acids. Germline V gives CDR1 SQVTM, CDR2 ANQGSEA. Germline trimming cut 4 bases from V and 5 bases from J; bases unmatched to any gene: 5. CDR3 protein: CSVAPLAGDTQYF. The CDR3 DNA follows: TGCAGCGTTGCCCCCCTAGCGGGAGATACGCAGTATTTT.

The rearrangement links TRBV5-1 to TRBJ2-3, with 8 positions matching TRBD1. V was pared by 7 bases and J by 2 bases, with 6 bases of the junction left unmatched. Germline V CDR1 and CDR2: SGHRS, YFSETQ. CDR3 length: 14 residues. The CDR3 loop is CASSRDRYTDTQYF. CDR3 nucleotides: TGCGCCAGCTCCCGGGACAGGTACACAGATACGCAGTATTTT.

V usage is TRBV7-9 and J usage is TRBJ2-1; maybe TRBD2 (6 bases). The CDR3 is made up of 13 amino acids. Trimming cost V 8 bases and J 7 bases, with 15 bases left between them. CDR1 and CDR2 (germline): SEHNR, FQNEAQ (reference sequence). The DNA for the CDR3 is TGTGCCAGCTCCGGAATAGCGGTGAATGAGCAGTTCTTC. Translated, it gives CASSGIAVNEQFF.

This clone was seen only a few times. The chain recombines TRBV5-1 with TRBJ1-5; unclear D gene. Germline CDR1 and CDR2: SGHRS and YFSETQ. The CDR3 length is 14 residues. V was cut by 0 bases and J by 7 bases, with 11 bases left in between. Here the CDR3 reads CASSLVGGQQPQHF. As DNA, the CDR3 is TGCGCCAGCAGCTTGGTAGGAGGGCAACAGCCCCAGCATTTT.

The genes are TRBV27 and TRBJ1-5; TRBD1 matches at 10 bases. This CDR3 is built from 18 residues. The junction had 14 bases not matched to a gene; V was cut back by 3 bases and J by 6 bases. Germline CDR1 is MNHEY and CDR2 is SMNVEV (reference sequence). DNA of the CDR3: TGTGCCAGCAGTTTTACTAAGTCCGACAGGGGGCTAGGTCAGCCCCAGCATTTT. Residues: CASSFTKSDRGLGQPQHF.

This chain connects TRBV24-1 to TRBJ2-3; 11 bases map to TRBD2. Germline V lookup: CDR1 KGHDR, CDR2 SFDVKD. With 4 bases clipped from V and 8 bases from J, the junction kept 13 bases outside the gene matches. The CDR3 sequence is 17 residues long. In DNA, the CDR3 is TGTGCCACCAGTGAGGGGGGGACTAGCGGCCTTAGAGGTACGCAGTATTTT. This gives the protein CATSEGGTSGLRGTQYF.

The rearrangement uses TRBV2 and TRBJ1-3; D gene uncertain. The V end was cut by 4 bases, the J end by 3 bases, with 7 bases between. The CDR3 has 13 amino acids. The germline CDR1 and CDR2 sequences are SNHLY and FYNNEI. CDR3 region: CASSVDIGNTIYF. The CDR3, as DNA: TGTGCCAGCAGTGTTGACATTGGAAACACCATATATTTT.

The chain has TRBV7-6 and TRBJ2-1; 7 bases line up with TRBD1. Unmatched junction bases numbered 8, after V lost 5 bases and J lost 4 bases. CDR1 SGHVS and CDR2 FNYEAQ come from the germline V gene. This CDR3 is 15 amino acids long. CDR3 DNA: TGTGCCAGCAGCACCCGACAGGGATATTACAATGAGCAGTTCTTC. Amino acids: CASSTRQGYYNEQFF.

This clone was counted a few times. The chain employs TRBV2 and TRBJ2-1; TRBD2 aligns across 14 bases. The J segment lost 6 bases and the V segment lost 6 bases, leaving 4 bases of the junction unmatched. Germline CDR1 is SNHLY and CDR2 is FYNNEI. The CDR3 consists of 15 residues. The chain's CDR3 is CASRRLAGGPNEQFF. CDR3 DNA sequence: TGTGCCAGCAGGAGACTAGCGGGAGGGCCCAATGAGCAGTTCTTC.

A single count supports this clone. The chain is built from TRBV28 and TRBJ2-7, with TRBD1 matching 8 bases. Per the germline V gene, CDR1 is MDHEN and CDR2 is SYDVKM. CDR3 size: 13 residues. The junction had 3 bases not matched to a gene; V was cut back by 6 bases and J by 2 bases. The CDR3 DNA reads TGTGCCAGCAGGGACAGGGTCCCCTACGAGCAGTACTTC. It translates to CASRDRVPYEQYF.

The chain employs TRBV27 and TRBJ1-6; a possible D gene is TRBD1 (6 bases). The CDR3 runs to 15 residues. Trimming left V 3 bases short and J 7 bases short, with 13 bases between. The germline V gene encodes CDR1 MNHEY and CDR2 SMNVEV (reference sequence). CDR3: CASSFGTQGNSPLHF. In DNA form, the CDR3 reads TGTGCCAGCAGTTTCGGGACGCAGGGGAATTCACCCCTCCACTTT.

This sequence joins TRBV10-3 and TRBJ2-7; possible D gene TRBD2, 7 bases. This CDR3 region has 15 residues. V was cut by 4 bases and J by 0 bases, with 13 bases left in between. Germline V CDR1 and CDR2: ENHRY, SYGVKD. As DNA, the CDR3 is TGTGCCATCAGTGGGAAGGGGGGGAACTCCTACGAGCAGTACTTC. Protein sequence: CAISGKGGNSYEQYF.

This chain links TRBV25-1 with TRBJ1-6; 8 bases map to TRBD1. After removal of 3 bases from V and 7 bases from J, the junction contained 11 bases not matched to a gene. The V gene's germline CDR1 is MGHDK and CDR2 SYGVNS. This CDR3 spans 17 amino acids. The CDR3 region is CASSEPGTGGSNSPLHF. The CDR3 DNA reads TGTGCCAGCAGTGAGCCAGGGACAGGAGGCTCGAATTCACCCCTCCACTTT. Full variable domain (remainder filled in from reference TRBV25-1 and TRBJ1-6): EADIYQTPRYLVIGTGKKITLECSQTMGHDKMYWYQQDPGMELHLIHYSYGVNSTEKGDLSSESTVSRIRTEHFPLTLESARPSHTSQYLCASSEPGTGGSNSPLHFGNGTRLTVT.

This chain joins TRBV18 and TRBJ2-3, with 9 bases aligning to TRBD2. Losses at the gene ends were 6 bases for V and 4 bases for J; bases not matched to a gene: 11. Germline CDR1 and CDR2: KGHSH and LQKENI. CDR3 length equals 16 residues. CDR3: CASSRLGGRDPDTQYF. CDR3 coding DNA: TGTGCCAGCTCCCGACTGGGCGGGAGGGACCCAGATACGCAGTATTTT. The full variable domain, rest sourced from reference TRBV18 and TRBJ2-3, is NAGVMQNPRHLVRRRGQEARLRCSPMKGHSHVYWYRQLPEEGLKFMVYLQKENIIDESGMPKERFSAEFPKEGPSILRIQQVVRGDSAAYFCASSRLGGRDPDTQYFGPGTRLTVL.

Only one count was recorded for this clone. The chain joins TRBV25-1 to TRBJ1-2; D uncertain. The CDR3 covers 11 residues. Trimming removed 4 bases at V and 9 bases at J, with 9 bases between. The germline V gene has CDR1 MGHDK and CDR2 SYGVNS. CDR3: CASSAGNRYTF. In DNA, the CDR3 is TGTGCCAGCAGTGCGGGAAACCGCTACACCTTC.

This sequence joins TRBV7-3 and TRBJ2-2; D is perhaps TRBD2 (6 bases). The CDR3 consists of 15 residues. Trimming pared 8 bases from V and 4 bases from J, leaving 17 bases between. The germline V gene has CDR1 SGHTA and CDR2 FQGTGA. The CDR3 loop is CASRLAGGSTGELFF. The CDR3 DNA sequence: TGTGCCAGCCGACTGGCCGGAGGGAGCACCGGGGAGCTGTTTTTT.

This chain connects TRBV13 to TRBJ1-1; weak D call: TRBD1 (6 bases). V was pared by 2 bases and J by 0 bases, with 16 bases between. The CDR3 contains 17 residues. The germline V gene encodes CDR1 PRHDT and CDR2 FYEKMQ (reference sequence). This CDR3 reads CASSLLQGLRMNTEAFF. The CDR3, as DNA: TGTGCCAGCAGCTTACTCCAGGGGTTGCGGATGAACACTGAAGCTTTCTTT.

The rearrangement links TRBV24-1 to TRBJ2-2; 8 nucleotides agree with TRBD1. V lost 4 bases, J lost 1 base, and 4 bases stayed unmatched. The germline CDR1 and CDR2 sequences are KGHDR and SFDVKD. The CDR3 consists of 16 residues. The CDR3 loop reads CATSETGTGNTGELFF. The CDR3, as DNA: TGTGCCACCAGTGAGACGGGGACAGGGAACACCGGGGAGCTGTTTTTT.

The chain couples TRBV7-2 to TRBJ1-6, with a possible D match to TRBD1 (5 bases). The CDR3 sequence is 15 residues long. Per germline, CDR1 SGHTA and CDR2 FQGNSA. V shed 1 base and J shed 8 bases, with 12 bases lying between them. CDR3 protein: CASSLVGGADSPLHF. In DNA form, the CDR3 reads TGTGCCAGCAGCTTAGTTGGAGGGGCTGATTCACCCCTCCACTTT.

This clone came up once. This chain connects TRBV6-2 or TRBV6-3 to TRBJ1-5, with D perhaps TRBD1 (5 bases). Germline values: CDR1 MNHEY, CDR2 SVGEGT. V was shortened by 6 bases and J by 1 base, with 19 bases between the two germline ends. This CDR3 region has 17 residues. The CDR3 nucleotides are TGTGCCAGCAGCCAGGGAATACGGTGGGAGAGCAATCAGCCCCAGCATTTT. As protein: CASSQGIRWESNQPQHF.